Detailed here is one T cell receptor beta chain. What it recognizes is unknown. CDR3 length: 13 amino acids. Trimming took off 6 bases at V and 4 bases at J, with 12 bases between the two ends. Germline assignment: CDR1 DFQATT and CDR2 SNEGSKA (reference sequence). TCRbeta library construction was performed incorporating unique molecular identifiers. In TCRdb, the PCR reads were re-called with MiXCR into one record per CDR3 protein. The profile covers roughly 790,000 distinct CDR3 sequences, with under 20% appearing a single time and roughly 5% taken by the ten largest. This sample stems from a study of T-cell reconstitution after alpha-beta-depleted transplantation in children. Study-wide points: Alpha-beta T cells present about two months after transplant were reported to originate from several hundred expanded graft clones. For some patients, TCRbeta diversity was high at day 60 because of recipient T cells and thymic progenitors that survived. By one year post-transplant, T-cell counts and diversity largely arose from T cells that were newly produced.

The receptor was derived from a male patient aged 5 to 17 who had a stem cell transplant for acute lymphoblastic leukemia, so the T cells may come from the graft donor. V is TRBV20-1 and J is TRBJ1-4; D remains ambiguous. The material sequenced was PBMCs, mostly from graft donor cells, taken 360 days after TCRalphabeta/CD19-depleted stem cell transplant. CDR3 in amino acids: CSAIGAGNEKLFF. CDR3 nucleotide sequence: TGCAGTGCCATCGGTGCGGGTAATGAAAAACTGTTTTTT.